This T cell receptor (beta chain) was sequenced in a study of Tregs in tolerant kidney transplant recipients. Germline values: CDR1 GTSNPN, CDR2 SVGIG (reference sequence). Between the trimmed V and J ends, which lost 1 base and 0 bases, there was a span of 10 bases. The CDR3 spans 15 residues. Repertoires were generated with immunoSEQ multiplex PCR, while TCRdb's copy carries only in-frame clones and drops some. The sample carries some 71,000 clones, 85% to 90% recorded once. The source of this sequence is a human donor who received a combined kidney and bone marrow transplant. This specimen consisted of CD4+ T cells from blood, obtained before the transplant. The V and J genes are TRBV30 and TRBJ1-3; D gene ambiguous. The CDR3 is CAWSGQASSGNTIYF. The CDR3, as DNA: TGTGCCTGGAGTGGACAAGCCAGCTCTGGAAACACCATATATTTT.